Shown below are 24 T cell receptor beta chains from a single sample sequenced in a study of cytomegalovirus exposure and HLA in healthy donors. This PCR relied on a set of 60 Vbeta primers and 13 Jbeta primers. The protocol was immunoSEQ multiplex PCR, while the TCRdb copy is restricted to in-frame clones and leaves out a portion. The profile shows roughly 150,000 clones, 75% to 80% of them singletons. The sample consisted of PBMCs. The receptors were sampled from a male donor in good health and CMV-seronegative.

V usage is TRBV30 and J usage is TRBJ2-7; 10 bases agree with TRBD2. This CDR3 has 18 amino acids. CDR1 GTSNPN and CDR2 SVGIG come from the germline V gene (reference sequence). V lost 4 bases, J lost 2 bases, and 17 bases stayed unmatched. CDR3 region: CAWTARWTSGNHPYEQYF. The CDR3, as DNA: TGTGCCTGGACTGCTAGGTGGACTAGCGGAAACCACCCCTACGAGCAGTACTTC.

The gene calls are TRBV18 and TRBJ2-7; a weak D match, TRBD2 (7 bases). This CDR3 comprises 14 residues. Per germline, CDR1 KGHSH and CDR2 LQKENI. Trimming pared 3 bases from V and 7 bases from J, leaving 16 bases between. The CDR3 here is CASSPAGGRREQYF. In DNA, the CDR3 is TGTGCCAGCTCACCCGCCGGGGGGCGCAGGGAGCAGTACTTC.

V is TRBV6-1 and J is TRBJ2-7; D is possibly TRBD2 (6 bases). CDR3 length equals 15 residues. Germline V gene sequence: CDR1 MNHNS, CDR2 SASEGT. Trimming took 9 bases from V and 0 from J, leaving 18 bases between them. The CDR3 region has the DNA TGTGCCAGAGGGCCCGGGAGAGACCGCTCCTACGAGCAGTACTTC. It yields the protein CARGPGRDRSYEQYF.

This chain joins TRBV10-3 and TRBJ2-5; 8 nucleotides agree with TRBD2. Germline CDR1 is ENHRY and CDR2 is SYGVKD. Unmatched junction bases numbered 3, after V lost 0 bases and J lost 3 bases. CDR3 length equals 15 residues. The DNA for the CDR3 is TGTGCCATCAGTGAGTCTACGGGGGGGAAAGAGACCCAGTACTTC. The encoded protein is CAISESTGGKETQYF.

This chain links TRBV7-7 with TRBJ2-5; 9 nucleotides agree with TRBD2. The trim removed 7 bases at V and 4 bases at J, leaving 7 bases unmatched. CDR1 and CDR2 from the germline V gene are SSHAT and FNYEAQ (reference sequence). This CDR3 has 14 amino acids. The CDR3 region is CASTAAAGGETQYF. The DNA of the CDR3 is TGTGCCAGCACCGCCGCAGCGGGAGGAGAGACCCAGTACTTC.

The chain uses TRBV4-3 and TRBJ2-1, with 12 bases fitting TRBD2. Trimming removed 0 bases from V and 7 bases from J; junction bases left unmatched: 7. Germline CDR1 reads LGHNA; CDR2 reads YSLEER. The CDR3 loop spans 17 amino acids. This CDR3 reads CASSQDLPSGRGNEQFF. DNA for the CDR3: TGCGCCAGCAGCCAAGATTTGCCTAGCGGGAGGGGTAATGAGCAGTTCTTC.

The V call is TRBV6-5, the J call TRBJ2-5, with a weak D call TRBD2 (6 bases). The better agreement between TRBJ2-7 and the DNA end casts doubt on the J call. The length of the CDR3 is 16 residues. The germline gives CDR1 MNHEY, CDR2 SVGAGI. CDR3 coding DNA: TGTGCCAGCAGTTATGGGCCGGGAGCGAACTCCTACGAGCAGTACTTC. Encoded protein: CASSYGPGANSYEQYF.

The CDR3 protein is CASSLVLAGTMEQFF. The CDR3 coding sequence is TGTGCCAGCAGCTTAGTACTAGCGGGTACAATGGAGCAGTTCTTC. V and J are TRBV7-9 and TRBJ2-1, with 9 bases matching TRBD2. The length of the CDR3 is 15 residues. CDR1 SEHNR and CDR2 FQNEAQ come from the germline V gene (reference sequence). The ends lost 1 base at V and 10 bases at J; junction bases unmatched: 8.

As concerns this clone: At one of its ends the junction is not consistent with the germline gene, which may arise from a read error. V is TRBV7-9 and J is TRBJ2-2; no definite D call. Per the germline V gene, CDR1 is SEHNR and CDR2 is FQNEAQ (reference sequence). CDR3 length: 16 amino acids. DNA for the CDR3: TGTTCCAGCAGCTCGCCGTTAGCTCTGAACACCGGGGAGCTGTTTTTT. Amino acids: CSSSSPLALNTGELFF. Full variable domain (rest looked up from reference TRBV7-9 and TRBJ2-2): DTGVSQNPRHKITKRGQNVTFRCDPISEHNRLYWYRQTLGQGPEFLTYFQNEAQLEKSRLLSDRFSAERPKGSFSTLEIQRTEQGDSAMYLCSSSSPLALNTGELFFGEGSRLTVL.

This chain's CDR3 is CASSAQGVETDTQYF. CDR3 nucleotides: TGTGCCAGCAGCGCACAGGGGGTAGAAACAGATACGCAGTATTTT. This chain connects TRBV9 to TRBJ2-3; TRBD1 matches at 8 bases. Germline CDR1 is SGDLS and CDR2 is YYNGEE. The CDR3 is 15 amino acids. Germline trimming cut 3 bases from V and 3 bases from J; bases unmatched to any gene: 6.

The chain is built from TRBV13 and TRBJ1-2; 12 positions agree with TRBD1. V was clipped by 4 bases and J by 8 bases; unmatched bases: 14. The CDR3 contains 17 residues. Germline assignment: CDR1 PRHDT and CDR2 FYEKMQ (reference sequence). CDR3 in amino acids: CASSWRGQGASGDGYTF. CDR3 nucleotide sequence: TGTGCCAGCAGCTGGAGGGGACAGGGGGCATCGGGGGACGGCTACACCTTC.

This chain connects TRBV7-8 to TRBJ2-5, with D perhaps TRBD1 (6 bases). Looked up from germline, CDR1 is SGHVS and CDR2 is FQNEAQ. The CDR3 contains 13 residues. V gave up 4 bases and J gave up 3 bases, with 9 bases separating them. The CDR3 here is CASSSWTEETQYF. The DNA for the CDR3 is TGTGCCAGCAGCTCCTGGACAGAAGAGACCCAGTACTTC.

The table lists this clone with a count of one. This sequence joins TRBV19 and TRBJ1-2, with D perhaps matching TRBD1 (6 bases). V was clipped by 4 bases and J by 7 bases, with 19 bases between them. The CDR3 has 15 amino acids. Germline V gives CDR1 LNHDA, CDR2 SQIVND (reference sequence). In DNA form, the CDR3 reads TGTGCCAGTAGTACCTTAGGCGGGGGCGCAACTGGCTACACCTTC. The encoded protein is CASSTLGGGATGYTF.

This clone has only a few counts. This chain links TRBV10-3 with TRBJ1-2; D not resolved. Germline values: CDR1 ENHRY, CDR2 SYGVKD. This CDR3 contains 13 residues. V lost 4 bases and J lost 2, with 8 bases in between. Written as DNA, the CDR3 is TGTGCCATCAGTGTTATACAGAACTATGGCTACACCTTC. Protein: CAISVIQNYGYTF.

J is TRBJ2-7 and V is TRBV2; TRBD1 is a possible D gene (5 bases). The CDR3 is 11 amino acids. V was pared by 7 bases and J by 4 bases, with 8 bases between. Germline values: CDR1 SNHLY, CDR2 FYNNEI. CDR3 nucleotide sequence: TGTGCCAGCACCACAGGATACGAGCAGTACTTC. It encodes CASTTGYEQYF.

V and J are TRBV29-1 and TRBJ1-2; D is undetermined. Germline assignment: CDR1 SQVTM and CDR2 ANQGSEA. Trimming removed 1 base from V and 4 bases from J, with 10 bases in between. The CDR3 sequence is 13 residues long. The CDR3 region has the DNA TGCAGCGTTGAAGTTGCGGTGACCTATGGCTACACCTTC. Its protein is CSVEVAVTYGYTF. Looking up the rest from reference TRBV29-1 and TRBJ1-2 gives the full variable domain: SAVISQKPSRDICQRGTSLTIQCQVDSQVTMMFWYRQQPGQSLTLIATANQGSEATYESGFVIDKFPISRPNLTFSTLTVSNMSPEDSSIYLCSVEVAVTYGYTFGSGTRLTVV.

This CDR3 is CASSLGLAGGIEQFF. In DNA form, the CDR3 reads TGTGCCAGCAGCCTGGGACTAGCGGGAGGGATTGAGCAGTTCTTC. This chain connects TRBV7-6 to TRBJ2-1; TRBD2 matches at 16 bases. The germline V gene has CDR1 SGHVS and CDR2 FNYEAQ. V shed 5 bases, J shed 9 bases, and the junction held 4 bases outside the gene matches. This CDR3 has 15 residues.

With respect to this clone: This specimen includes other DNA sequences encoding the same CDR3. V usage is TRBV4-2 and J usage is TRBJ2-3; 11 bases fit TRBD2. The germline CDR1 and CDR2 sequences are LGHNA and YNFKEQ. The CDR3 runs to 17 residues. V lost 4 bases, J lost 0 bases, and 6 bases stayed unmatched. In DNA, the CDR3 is TGTGCCAGCAGCCCAAGGACTAGCGGGTCTAGCACAGATACGCAGTATTTT. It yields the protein CASSPRTSGSSTDTQYF.

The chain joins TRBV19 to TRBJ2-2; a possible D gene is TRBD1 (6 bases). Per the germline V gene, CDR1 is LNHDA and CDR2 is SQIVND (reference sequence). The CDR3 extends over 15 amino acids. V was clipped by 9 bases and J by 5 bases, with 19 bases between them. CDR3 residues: CASHGRTGSTGELFF. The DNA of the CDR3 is TGTGCCAGCCACGGGCGAACAGGGAGTACCGGGGAGCTGTTTTTT.

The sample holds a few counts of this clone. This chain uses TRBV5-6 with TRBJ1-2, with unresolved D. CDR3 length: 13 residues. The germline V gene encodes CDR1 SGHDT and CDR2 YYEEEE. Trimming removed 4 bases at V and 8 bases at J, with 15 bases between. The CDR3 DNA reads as TGTGCCAGCAGCCTTACAGTATCTCGAGGCTACACCTTC. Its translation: CASSLTVSRGYTF.

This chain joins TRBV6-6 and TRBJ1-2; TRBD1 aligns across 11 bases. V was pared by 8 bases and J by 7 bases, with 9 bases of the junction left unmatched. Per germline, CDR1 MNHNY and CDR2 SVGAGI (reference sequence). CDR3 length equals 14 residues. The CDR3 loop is CASSTGTGGAGYTF. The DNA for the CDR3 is TGTGCCAGCTCAACCGGGACAGGGGGTGCTGGCTACACCTTC.

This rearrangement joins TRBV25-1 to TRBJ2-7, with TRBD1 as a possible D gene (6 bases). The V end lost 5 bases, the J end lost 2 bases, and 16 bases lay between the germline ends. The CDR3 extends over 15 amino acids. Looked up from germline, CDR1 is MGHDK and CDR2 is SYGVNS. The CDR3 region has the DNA TGTGCCAGCAGTCCCCCCGGGACATGGGCCTACGAGCAGTACTTC. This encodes CASSPPGTWAYEQYF.

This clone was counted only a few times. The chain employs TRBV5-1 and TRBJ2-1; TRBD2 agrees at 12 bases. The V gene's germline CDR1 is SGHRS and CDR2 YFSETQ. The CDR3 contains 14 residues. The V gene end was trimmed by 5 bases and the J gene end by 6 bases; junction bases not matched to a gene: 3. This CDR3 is CASSSSGGANEQFF. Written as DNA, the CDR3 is TGCGCCAGCAGTTCTAGCGGGGGGGCCAATGAGCAGTTCTTC.

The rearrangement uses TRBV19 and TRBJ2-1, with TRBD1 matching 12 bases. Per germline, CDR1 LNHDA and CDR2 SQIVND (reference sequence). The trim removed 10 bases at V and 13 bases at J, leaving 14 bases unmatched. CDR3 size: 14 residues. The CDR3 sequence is CATRPGQGAGRQFF. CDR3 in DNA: TGTGCCACGCGGCCGGGACAGGGGGCTGGTCGCCAGTTCTTC.